Presented here are 22 T cell receptor beta chains from one specimen sequenced in a study of T cell changes during pregnancy in multiple sclerosis. Only in-frame clones appear in the TCRdb table, and some are missing; sequencing was by immunoSEQ multiplex PCR. Here the sample spans about 44,000 clones, around 92% being singletons. Sequenced sample: peripheral blood. These receptors all stem from a female donor with multiple sclerosis, enrolled in a pregnancy study.

Remarks on this clone: Other nucleotide sequences from this sample produce the same CDR3. The chain couples TRBV9 to TRBJ1-1; D gene ambiguous. CDR1 SGDLS and CDR2 YYNGEE come from the germline V gene. Trimming shortened V by 0 bases and J by 4 bases, and 10 bases separated the two germline ends. CDR3 length equals 14 residues. CDR3 in DNA: TGTGCCAGCAGCGTAGGTGGGGTGACCACTGAAGCTTTCTTT. Its translation: CASSVGGVTTEAFF.

The chain joins TRBV6-1 to TRBJ2-5; D gene uncertain. The J call may be faulty, since TRBJ2-7 better matches the DNA end. Germline CDR1 MNHNS, CDR2 SASEGT. CDR3 length: 13 residues. The CDR3 reads CASNLHRSYEQYF. The CDR3 nucleotides read TGTGCCAGCAACTTGCACCGGTCCTACGAGCAGTACTTC.

The chain links TRBV11-3 to TRBJ2-7; tentatively, D is TRBD1 or TRBD2 (5 bases each). Germline V gene sequence: CDR1 SGHNT, CDR2 YENEEA. The CDR3 runs 14 residues. Trimming stripped 5 bases from V and 3 bases from J, with 14 bases between. The CDR3: CASSPRDGGYEQYF. The CDR3 region has the DNA TGTGCCAGCAGCCCACGGGACGGTGGCTACGAGCAGTACTTC.

This chain links TRBV7-9 with TRBJ2-7; D may be TRBD2 (6 bases). The germline gives CDR1 SEHNR, CDR2 FQNEAQ (reference sequence). CDR3 length: 16 amino acids. V was cut by 1 base and J by 0 bases, with 13 bases left in between. CDR3 in DNA: TGTGCCAGCAGCTTAGGGGTGGGGGGAGACTCCTACGAGCAGTACTTC. Translating it yields CASSLGVGGDSYEQYF.

As for this clone: Distinct nucleotide sequences in the sample also encode this CDR3. The chain is built from TRBV6-4 and TRBJ2-3; TRBD2 matches at 8 bases. CDR1 MRHNA and CDR2 SNTAGT come from the germline V gene. The V and J ends lost 6 bases and 3 bases, in that order; junction bases with no gene match: 2. The CDR3 is made up of 13 amino acids. CDR3 sequence reads: CASSGRETDTQYF. The CDR3 bases are TGTGCCAGCAGCGGGAGGGAGACAGATACGCAGTATTTT.

J is TRBJ2-5 and V is TRBV28; no clear D gene. CDR1 MDHEN and CDR2 SYDVKM come from the germline V gene. Trimming removed 4 bases from V and 1 base from J, with 4 bases in between. CDR3 length: 12 amino acids. CDR3 residues: CASSSVQETQYF. The CDR3 DNA sequence: TGTGCCAGCAGTTCTGTCCAAGAGACCCAGTACTTC.

The chain uses TRBV5-1 and TRBJ1-4, with TRBD1 as a possible D gene (5 bases). This CDR3 comprises 14 residues. Trimming removed 0 bases from V and 4 bases from J, with 7 bases in between. Germline V gene lookup returns CDR1 SGHRS and CDR2 YFSETQ. CDR3 region: CASSLGQGNEKLFF. CDR3 nucleotide sequence: TGCGCCAGCAGCTTGGGGCAGGGTAATGAAAAACTGTTTTTT.

Only one count was recorded for this clone. The DNA of the CDR3 is TGTGCCAGCAGCTTGACTGGGGTTACCTACGAGCAGTACTTC. Translation gives CASSLTGVTYEQYF. The rearrangement joins TRBV5-6 to TRBJ2-7; D is uncertain. V was shortened by 1 base and J by 2 bases, with 10 bases between the two germline ends. Germline-derived CDR1 and CDR2 are SGHDT and YYEEEE. CDR3 length: 14 residues.

The chain is built from TRBV5-1 and TRBJ1-1; D call uncertain. This CDR3 has 16 amino acids. With 4 bases removed from V and 0 bases from J, the gap between germline ends came to 16 bases. In germline, CDR1 is SGHRS, CDR2 YFSETQ. The CDR3, as DNA: TGCGCCAGCAGCCCCGGACGGGCATCCATGAACACTGAAGCTTTCTTT. This sequence encodes CASSPGRASMNTEAFF. The variable domain in full, with the rest retrieved from reference TRBV5-1 and TRBJ1-1, is KAGVTQTPRYLIKTRGQQVTLSCSPISGHRSVSWYQQTPGQGLQFLFEYFSETQRNKGNFPGRFSGRQFSNSRSEMNVSTLELGDSALYLCASSPGRASMNTEAFFGQGTRLTVV.

The gene calls are TRBV18 and TRBJ1-1; 7 bases fit TRBD1. Germline values: CDR1 KGHSH, CDR2 LQKENI. This CDR3 spans 12 amino acids. With V trimmed by 6 bases and J by 4 bases, 2 bases remained unmatched. CDR3 coding DNA: TGTGCCAGCTCCCGACAGGGCACTGAAGCTTTCTTT. Protein sequence: CASSRQGTEAFF.

This chain links TRBV6-4 with TRBJ2-1, with TRBD2 identical over 9 bases. CDR1 MRHNA and CDR2 SNTAGT come from the germline V gene. V shed 8 bases and J 4 bases; nucleotides not matched to a gene: 9. The CDR3 sequence is 15 residues long. The CDR3 DNA follows: TGTGCCAGCCGACCGCGGGAGGGCCGTTACAATGAGCAGTTCTTC. Its protein product is CASRPREGRYNEQFF.

This chain joins TRBV6-5 and TRBJ2-3; the D gene is possibly TRBD1 (6 bases). V lost 8 bases and J lost 0, with 12 bases in between. The CDR3 is 14 residues long. The germline V gene has CDR1 MNHEY and CDR2 SVGAGI. The CDR3 reads CASATGMSTDTQYF. The CDR3, as DNA: TGTGCCAGCGCAACAGGGATGAGCACAGATACGCAGTATTTT.

This chain connects TRBV29-1 to TRBJ2-7; 7 bases align to TRBD1. Trimming removed 4 bases from V and 5 bases from J; junction bases left unmatched: 5. The CDR3 covers 12 residues. Germline CDR1 is SQVTM and CDR2 is ANQGSEA. The CDR3 loop reads CSVGQGFDEQYF. CDR3 DNA sequence: TGCAGCGTTGGACAGGGTTTCGACGAGCAGTACTTC.

V and J are TRBV2 and TRBJ2-7; D not resolved. The CDR3 is 12 residues long. Germline CDR1 reads SNHLY; CDR2 reads FYNNEI. Trimming stripped 5 bases from V and 4 bases from J, with 9 bases between. CDR3 region: CASSYPEYEQYF. CDR3 DNA sequence: TGTGCCAGCAGTTACCCAGAGTACGAGCAGTACTTC.

The genes are TRBV28 and TRBJ1-5; TRBD1 might be the D (5 bases). Germline V lookup: CDR1 MDHEN, CDR2 SYDVKM. Trimming took 1 base from V and 5 from J, leaving 12 bases between them. CDR3 length: 15 residues. The CDR3 spells CASSLFVEGDQPQHF. The CDR3 region has the DNA TGTGCCAGCAGTTTATTCGTCGAAGGGGATCAGCCCCAGCATTTT.

This sequence joins TRBV19 and TRBJ2-3; D not resolved. The CDR3 consists of 12 residues. Trimming stripped 3 bases from V and 3 bases from J, with 4 bases between. CDR1 is LNHDA, CDR2 SQIVND, per germline (reference sequence). As DNA, the CDR3 is TGTGCCAGTAGTATGGAGACAGATACGCAGTATTTT. Protein sequence: CASSMETDTQYF.

The chain couples TRBV27 to TRBJ1-5; the match to TRBD1 covers 11 bases. The V segment lost 4 bases and the J segment 9 bases; nucleotides outside the gene matches: 11. Per germline, CDR1 MNHEY and CDR2 SMNVEV (reference sequence). The CDR3 has 16 amino acids. The CDR3 nucleotides are TGTGCCAGCAGTTCATGGACAGGGGGCGAGGGTATGCCCCAGCATTTT. Translated, it gives CASSSWTGGEGMPQHF.

CDR3 sequence: CASSQDAPTSPTEAFF. The CDR3 nucleotides read TGCGCCAGCAGCCAAGATGCCCCGACCAGCCCGACTGAAGCTTTCTTT. V is TRBV4-1 and J is TRBJ1-1; D call uncertain. Germline CDR1 and CDR2: MGHRA and YSYEKL. This CDR3 region has 16 residues. With 0 bases removed from V and 5 bases from J, the gap between germline ends came to 16 bases.

The chain combines TRBV6-1 with TRBJ2-6; D is undetermined. Trimming removed 2 bases from V and 4 bases from J, with 9 bases in between. CDR3 length: 15 amino acids. The germline CDR1 and CDR2 sequences are MNHNS and SASEGT. The CDR3 reads CASSESGGGANVLTF. CDR3 nucleotides: TGTGCCAGCAGTGAATCCGGTGGGGGGGCCAACGTCCTGACTTTC.

The V and J genes are TRBV30 and TRBJ1-1, with D maybe TRBD1 (5 bases). Germline loops: CDR1 GTSNPN, CDR2 SVGIG (reference sequence). V was shortened by 3 bases and J by 7 bases, with 15 bases between the two germline ends. The CDR3 runs 13 residues. The DNA for the CDR3 is TGTGCCTGGAGGACGGAGGTCCAGGGTGAAGCTTTCTTT. Its translation is CAWRTEVQGEAFF.

The chain is built from TRBV6-5 and TRBJ2-1, with D perhaps TRBD2 (6 bases). Trimming took 5 bases from V and 5 from J, leaving 10 bases between them. Germline V gives CDR1 MNHEY, CDR2 SVGAGI. This CDR3 has 13 amino acids. The CDR3 sequence: CASSLGLNNEQFF. DNA of the CDR3: TGTGCCAGCAGTCTTGGACTAAACAATGAGCAGTTCTTC.

The rearrangement uses TRBV2 and TRBJ2-7; 9 bases align to TRBD1. With 5 bases clipped from V and 4 bases from J, the junction kept 3 bases outside the gene matches. The CDR3 is made up of 13 amino acids. Germline V CDR1 and CDR2: SNHLY, FYNNEI. DNA for the CDR3: TGTGCCAGCAGTCCCGACAGGGGGTACGAGCAGTACTTC. It yields the protein CASSPDRGYEQYF.